Given below is one TCR beta chain in context. In this sample, this clonotype turned up a few times. Its antigen remains unidentified. Per-base quality was not reported, and no clone a single base away is much larger than it. Library preparation employed RACE. These reads were obtained on a NextSeq 500. Library preparation attached unique molecular identifiers to individual cDNA molecules for quantitative, reproducible TCR counting. For every blood RNA sample, sequencing covered both the TCR alpha and TCR beta chains. Turning to the authors' computational methods: Samples had a median of about 96,000 TCRs, with a range from roughly 23,224 to 750,000. V, J and CDR3 annotation of the TCR reads was carried out using the Decombinator software suite. Every sample was subsampled to the same number of TCRs (28,000) for the PS versus PT1 abundance plots. Expanded TCRs were defined as absent before sensitization and observed at least eight times at the 2-week time point. TCRdb reprocessing: public reads trimmed at Q25 with fastp, clones called with MiXCR, in-frame beta chains kept. Duplicate CDR3 protein sequences are folded into a single record with the most common DNA and genes. TCRdb's processing, not the authors' own work, is the source of the V and J calls. The sample table contains around 330,000 distinct CDR3 sequences; only one count was recorded for 5% to 6.5% of them. Jointly, the top ten make up under 9.5% of the sample.

The sample belongs to a study of human T cells and chemical hapten exposure (dated by TCRdb to about 2021). At the level of the whole study: For sensitization, 2% DPC in acetone was applied to a 2 cm by 2 cm area of upper inner arm skin. Throughout the study period of roughly 24 weeks, patients also received therapeutic DPC doses to the scalp every week. Patch tests used Finn chambers with 0.01% DPC on the upper back, scored after 6 days by International Contact Dermatitis Research Group standards. The mostly female patient cohort included alopecia areata with under or over 50% scalp involvement, alopecia totalis and alopecia universalis. Libraries were pooled for sequencing, and variation in per-sample TCR yields was attributed mainly to small differences in library volumes within the pool. Peripheral blood TCR repertoire changes were tracked in vivo in alopecia patients during primary and secondary sensitization to the hapten diphenylcyclopropenone (DPC). Blood samples were taken from patients before sensitization (week 0) and at 2, 6 and about 24 weeks after DPC sensitization. Roughly 30 alopecia patients provided blood for TCR sequencing at one to four time points (pre-sensitization, 2, 6 and 24 weeks). What the authors observed across the whole study: Alopecia, a presumed autoimmune disease, was present in all patients, so the immune response of the patients might differ from that of healthy individuals. Patch test score was positively correlated with the number of PT1 expanded TCRs, with significance at thresholds 8, 16 and 32 but not at 4. DPC sensitization did not change the number of TCRs with a frequency above 1 in 1000, and there was no evidence of changes in global repertoire structure. Significantly more large CDR3 similarity clusters were formed by expanded TCRs than by pre-sensitization or healthy control sets, consistent with antigen-driven responses. Repeated subsampling changed both the strength of the expansion versus patch-test correlation and the threshold at which the correlation became significant.

Germline trimming: 5 bases from V, 7 bases from J; junction bases outside gene matches: 9. Taken from cysteine to phenylalanine, the CDR3 has 14 residues. The entry retains the CDR3 DNA only, 42 bases that are in frame from base 1. CDR1 and CDR2, looked up from the germline V gene (reference sequence), are DFQATT and SNEGSKA. The sample's time point label, in plain terms: pre-sensitization, week 0. In the paper's terms, the treatment or condition label means: therapeutic diphenylcyclopropenone sensitization with weekly scalp DPC. At every patch-test visit, the blood draw took place before the patch test was put on. Eligible patients were aged 18 to 70, diagnosed with alopecia, deemed suitable for DPC therapy, and excluded if pregnant. Unfractionated whole blood was collected in Tempus Blood RNA tubes, and total RNA was extracted from that blood.

The sequences come from whole blood, collected in connection with sensitization to the hapten diphenylcyclopropenone (DPC). The clonotype was recovered from a woman younger than 35 with alopecia areata. Some clones in this sample may be carry-over from other donors' samples. This sequence uses TRBV20-1 and TRBJ1-4; 8 central nucleotides agree with TRBD1. At the DNA level, the sequence is TGCAGTGCTTACACAGGGGGTTATGGTGAAAAACTGTTTTTT. Its amino acids are CSAYTGGYGEKLFF.